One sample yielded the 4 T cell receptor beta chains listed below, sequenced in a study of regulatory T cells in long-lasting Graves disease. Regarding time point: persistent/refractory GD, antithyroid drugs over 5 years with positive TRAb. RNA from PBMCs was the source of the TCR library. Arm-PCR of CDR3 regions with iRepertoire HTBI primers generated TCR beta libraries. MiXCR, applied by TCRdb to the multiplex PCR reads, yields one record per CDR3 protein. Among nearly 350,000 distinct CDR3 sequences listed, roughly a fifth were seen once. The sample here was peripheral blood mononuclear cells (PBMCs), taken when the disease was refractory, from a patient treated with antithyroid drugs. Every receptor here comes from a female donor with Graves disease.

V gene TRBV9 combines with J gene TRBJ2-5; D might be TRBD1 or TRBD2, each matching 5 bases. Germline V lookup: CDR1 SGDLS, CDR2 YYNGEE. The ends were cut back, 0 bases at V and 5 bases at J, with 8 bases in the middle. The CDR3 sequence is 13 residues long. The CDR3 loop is CASSVGGTETQYF. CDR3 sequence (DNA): TGTGCCAGCAGCGTAGGAGGGACGGAGACCCAGTACTTC.

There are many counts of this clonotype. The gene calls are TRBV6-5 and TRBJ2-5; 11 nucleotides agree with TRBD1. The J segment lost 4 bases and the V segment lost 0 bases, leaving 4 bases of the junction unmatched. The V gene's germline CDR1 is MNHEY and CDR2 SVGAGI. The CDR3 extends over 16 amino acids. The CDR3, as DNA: TGTGCCAGCAGTTACTCGATGGGGACAGGGGGAGAGACCCAGTACTTC. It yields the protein CASSYSMGTGGETQYF.

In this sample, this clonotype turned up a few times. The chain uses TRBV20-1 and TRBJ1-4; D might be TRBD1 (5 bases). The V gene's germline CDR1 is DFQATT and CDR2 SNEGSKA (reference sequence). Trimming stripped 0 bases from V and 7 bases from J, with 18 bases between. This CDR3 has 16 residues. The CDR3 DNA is TGCAGTGCTAGAGATCGGAGGTCGGGGCGTGGTGAAAAACTGTTTTTT. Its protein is CSARDRRSGRGEKLFF.

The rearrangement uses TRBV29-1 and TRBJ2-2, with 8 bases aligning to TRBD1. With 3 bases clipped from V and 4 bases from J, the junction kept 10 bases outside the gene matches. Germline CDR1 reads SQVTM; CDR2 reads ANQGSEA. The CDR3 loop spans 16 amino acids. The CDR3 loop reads CSVETTDRVATGELFF. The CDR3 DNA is TGCAGCGTTGAGACAACGGACAGGGTGGCCACCGGGGAGCTGTTTTTT.